This T cell receptor beta chain stems from a study of regulatory T cells in long-lasting Graves disease. Study-level information: Patients newly diagnosed with Graves' had been on antithyroid drugs for under 3 months.

TCR beta libraries were built with iRepertoire HTBI primers and Arm-PCR of CDR3 regions. From the multiplex PCR reads, TCRdb called clonotypes with MiXCR, one entry per CDR3 protein. The sample lists more than 300,000 distinct CDR3 sequences, about a sixth occurring once. Germline-derived CDR1 and CDR2 are SNHLY and FYNNEI. V lost 0 bases, J lost 7 bases, and 7 bases stayed unmatched. This CDR3 contains 15 residues. Time point given: newly diagnosed GD, antithyroid drugs for less than 3 months. PBMC RNA served as the TCR library source. This clonotype has at least ten counts. Its antigen is currently unknown. Findings and caveats of the study: A limited number of samples was an acknowledged limitation. Gene preferences differed: TRBV28, TRBJ1-2, TRBJ2-5 in persistent cases.

The TCR sequence derives from a female donor with Graves disease. Material: peripheral blood mononuclear cells (PBMCs), obtained at new diagnosis, from a patient treated with antithyroid drugs. The chain uses TRBV2 and TRBJ1-2; 8 nucleotides agree with TRBD1. The CDR3 bases are TGTGCCAGCAGTGAAGCGGGACAGGAGCGTGGTGGCTACACCTTC. As protein: CASSEAGQERGGYTF. The entire variable domain, with the rest obtained from reference TRBV2 and TRBJ1-2, is as follows: EPEVTQTPSHQVTQMGQEVILRCVPISNHLYFYWYRQILGQKVEFLVSFYNNEISEKSEIFDDQFSVERPDGSNFTLKIRSTKLEDSAMYFCASSEAGQERGGYTFGSGTRLTVV.